The T cell receptor beta chain under discussion was sequenced for a study of a mutant IDH1 vaccine in newly diagnosed glioma. Sequencing used immunoSEQ multiplex PCR; TCRdb keeps in-frame clones, though not all of them. The table includes tens of thousands of clones, roughly 80% detected once. Germline CDR1 reads LNHDA; CDR2 reads SQIVND (reference sequence). V was shortened by 5 bases and J by 5 bases, with 19 bases between the two germline ends. This CDR3 is 16 amino acids long. Time point given: baseline, week 1 (first vaccination visit). Noted treatment: pre-vaccination baseline after standard-of-care therapy.

The sequence derives from a man younger than 35 with glioma. V is TRBV19 and J is TRBJ1-5; no firm D call. The sample in question was PBMCs, obtained from a glioma patient treated with radiotherapy, temozolomide or both. DNA for the CDR3: TGTGCCAGTAGTCCCTTCTTAGGGCTTAACGATCAGCCCCAGCATTTT. Its protein is CASSPFLGLNDQPQHF.